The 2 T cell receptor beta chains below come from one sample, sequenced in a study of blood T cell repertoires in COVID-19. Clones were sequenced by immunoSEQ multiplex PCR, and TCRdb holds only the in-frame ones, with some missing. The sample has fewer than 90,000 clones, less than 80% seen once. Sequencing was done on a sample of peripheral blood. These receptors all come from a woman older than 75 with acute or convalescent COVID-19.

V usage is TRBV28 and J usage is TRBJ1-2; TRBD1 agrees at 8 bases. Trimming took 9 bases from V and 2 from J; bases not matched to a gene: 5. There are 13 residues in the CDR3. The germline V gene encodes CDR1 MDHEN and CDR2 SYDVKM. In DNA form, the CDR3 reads TGTGCCAGTCTTCGACAGGGGAACTATGGCTACACCTTC. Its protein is CASLRQGNYGYTF.

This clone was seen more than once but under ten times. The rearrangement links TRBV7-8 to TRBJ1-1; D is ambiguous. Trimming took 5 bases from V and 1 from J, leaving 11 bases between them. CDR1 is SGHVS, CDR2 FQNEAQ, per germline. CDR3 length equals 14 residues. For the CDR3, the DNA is TGTGCCAGCAGCCCAACCCGGGGGAACACTGAAGCTTTCTTT. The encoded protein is CASSPTRGNTEAFF.